Judged by abundance, the clone carrying this T cell receptor beta chain is medium-sized. Additional DNA sequences in this sample encode the identical CDR3. These data come from a study of OX40 agonist ivuxolimab in advanced cancers. Whole-study context: Patients with hepatocellular carcinoma, melanoma, renal cell or head and neck cancer made up the dose-escalation patients.

CDR3 length equals 17 residues. Trimming pared 1 base from V and 3 bases from J, leaving 19 bases between. Per the germline V gene, CDR1 is MGHRA and CDR2 is YSYEKL. Generated by immunoSEQ multiplex PCR, the TCRdb table keeps only in-frame clones and is missing some. The sample holds 15,000 or so clones, around 77% seen once. The chain carries TRBV4-1 and TRBJ2-7, with D maybe TRBD2 (6 bases). Specimen: CD4+ or CD8+ T cells sorted from blood, collected in a trial of the OX40 agonist ivuxolimab. This receptor was obtained from an adult with an advanced solid tumor such as melanoma, head and neck, liver or kidney cancer. The CDR3 DNA reads as TGCGCCAGCAGCCAAGCTGGAGCGGGTCCCTTTTTCTACGAGCAGTACTTC. Amino acids: CASSQAGAGPFFYEQYF.